The entry that follows covers one T cell receptor beta chain sequence. Repertoires were generated with immunoSEQ multiplex PCR, while TCRdb's copy carries only in-frame clones and drops some. There are about 62,000 clones in the sample; around 88% occur only once, and roughly 0.77% lies in the top ten. These data belong to a study of OX40 agonist ivuxolimab in advanced cancers. Study in general: Of mixed ages from about 23 to 85 and averaging around 60 years, the group was roughly 85% male.

Germline-derived CDR1 and CDR2 are MDHEN and SYDVKM. CDR3 length: 12 amino acids. The V end was cut by 3 bases, the J end by 4 bases, with 7 bases between. The chain links TRBV28 to TRBJ2-7; D remains ambiguous. The TCR was taken from an adult with an advanced solid tumor such as melanoma, head and neck, liver or kidney cancer. The sample was CD4+ or CD8+ T cells sorted from blood, taken in a trial of the OX40 agonist ivuxolimab. Here the CDR3 reads CASSFQIYEQYF. The CDR3 region has the DNA TGTGCCAGCAGTTTCCAGATTTACGAGCAGTACTTC.